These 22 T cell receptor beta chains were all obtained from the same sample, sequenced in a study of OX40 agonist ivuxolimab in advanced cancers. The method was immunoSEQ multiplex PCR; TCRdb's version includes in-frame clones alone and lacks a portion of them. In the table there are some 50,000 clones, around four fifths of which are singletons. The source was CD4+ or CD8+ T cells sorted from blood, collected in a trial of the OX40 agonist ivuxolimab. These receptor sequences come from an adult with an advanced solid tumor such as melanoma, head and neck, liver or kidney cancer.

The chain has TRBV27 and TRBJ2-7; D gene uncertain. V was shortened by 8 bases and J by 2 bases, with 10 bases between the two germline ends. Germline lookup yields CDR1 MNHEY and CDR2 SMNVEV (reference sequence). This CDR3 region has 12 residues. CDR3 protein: CASWNTTYEQYF. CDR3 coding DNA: TGTGCCAGCTGGAACACCACCTACGAGCAGTACTTC.

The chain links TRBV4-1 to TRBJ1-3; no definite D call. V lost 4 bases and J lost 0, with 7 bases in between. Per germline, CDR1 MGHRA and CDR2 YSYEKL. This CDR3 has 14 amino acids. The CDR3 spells CASSPLGSGNTIYF. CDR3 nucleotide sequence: TGCGCCAGCAGCCCTCTGGGCTCTGGAAACACCATATATTTT.

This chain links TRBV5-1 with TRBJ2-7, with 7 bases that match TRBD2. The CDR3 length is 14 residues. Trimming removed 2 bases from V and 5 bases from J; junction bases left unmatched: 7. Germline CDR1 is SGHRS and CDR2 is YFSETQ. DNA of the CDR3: TGCGCCAGCAGCTTCATGGCAGGGAGGGACGAGCAGTACTTC. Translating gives CASSFMAGRDEQYF.

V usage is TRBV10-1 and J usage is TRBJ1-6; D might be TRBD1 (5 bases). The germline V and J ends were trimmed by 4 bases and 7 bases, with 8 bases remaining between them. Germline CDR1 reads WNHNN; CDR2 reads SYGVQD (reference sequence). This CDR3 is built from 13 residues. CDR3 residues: CASSVGGNSPLHF. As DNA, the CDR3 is TGCGCCAGCAGTGTCGGGGGAAATTCACCCCTCCACTTT.

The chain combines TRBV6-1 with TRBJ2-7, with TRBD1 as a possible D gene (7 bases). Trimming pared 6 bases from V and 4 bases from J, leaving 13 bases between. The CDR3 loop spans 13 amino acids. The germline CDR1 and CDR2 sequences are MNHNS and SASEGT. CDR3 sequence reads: CASSGGQRYEQYF. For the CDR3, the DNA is TGTGCCAGCAGCGGGGGACAGCGGTACGAGCAGTACTTC.

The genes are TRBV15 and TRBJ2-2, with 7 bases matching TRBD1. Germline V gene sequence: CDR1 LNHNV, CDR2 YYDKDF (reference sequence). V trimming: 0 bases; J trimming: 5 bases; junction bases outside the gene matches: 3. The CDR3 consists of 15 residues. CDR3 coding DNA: TGTGCCACCAGCAGAGAGAGGACAGGTACCGGGGAGCTGTTTTTT. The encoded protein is CATSRERTGTGELFF.

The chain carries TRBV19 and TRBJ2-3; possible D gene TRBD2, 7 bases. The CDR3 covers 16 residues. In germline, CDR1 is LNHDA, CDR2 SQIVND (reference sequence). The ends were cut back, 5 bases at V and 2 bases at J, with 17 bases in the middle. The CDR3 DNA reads TGTGCCAGTAGTTTGGGAGGGGGGACCACCACAGATACGCAGTATTTT. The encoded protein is CASSLGGGTTTDTQYF. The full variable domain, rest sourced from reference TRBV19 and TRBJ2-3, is DGGITQSPKYLFRKEGQNVTLSCEQNLNHDAMYWYRQDPGQGLRLIYYSQIVNDFQKGDIAEGYSVSREKKESFPLTVTSAQKNPTAFYLCASSLGGGTTTDTQYFGPGTRLTVL.

CDR3 residues: CASSLAGSEQYF. The CDR3 nucleotides are TGTGCCAGCAGCTTGGCAGGGTCTGAGCAGTACTTC. The genes are TRBV5-5 and TRBJ2-7, with a tentative D call TRBD1 (5 bases). The V and J ends lost 0 bases and 7 bases respectively, with 8 bases between them. This CDR3 spans 12 amino acids. Germline loops: CDR1 SGHKS, CDR2 YYEKEE (reference sequence).

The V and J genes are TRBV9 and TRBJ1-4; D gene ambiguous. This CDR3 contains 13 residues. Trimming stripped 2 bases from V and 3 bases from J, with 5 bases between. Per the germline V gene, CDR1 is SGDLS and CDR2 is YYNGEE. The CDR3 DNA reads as TGTGCCAGCAGCGTGAACCCTAATGAAAAACTGTTTTTT. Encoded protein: CASSVNPNEKLFF.

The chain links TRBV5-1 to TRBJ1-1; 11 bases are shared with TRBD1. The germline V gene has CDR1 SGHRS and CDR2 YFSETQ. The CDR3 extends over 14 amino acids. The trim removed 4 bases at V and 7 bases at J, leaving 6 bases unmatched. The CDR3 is CASSAGQGVGEAFF. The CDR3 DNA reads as TGCGCCAGCAGCGCGGGACAGGGGGTCGGTGAAGCTTTCTTT.

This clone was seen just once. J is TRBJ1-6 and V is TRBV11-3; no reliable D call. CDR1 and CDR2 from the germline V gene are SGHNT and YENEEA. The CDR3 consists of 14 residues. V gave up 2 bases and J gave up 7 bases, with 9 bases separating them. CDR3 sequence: CASSLPFQNSPLHF. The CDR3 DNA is TGTGCCAGCAGCTTACCGTTCCAGAATTCACCCCTCCACTTT.

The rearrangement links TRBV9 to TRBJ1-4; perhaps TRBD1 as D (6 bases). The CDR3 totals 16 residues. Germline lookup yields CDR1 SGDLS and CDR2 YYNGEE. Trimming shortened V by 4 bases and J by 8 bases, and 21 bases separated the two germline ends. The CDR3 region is CASSSDAGEGWEKLFF. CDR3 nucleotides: TGTGCCAGCAGCTCCGATGCAGGGGAAGGATGGGAAAAACTGTTTTTT.

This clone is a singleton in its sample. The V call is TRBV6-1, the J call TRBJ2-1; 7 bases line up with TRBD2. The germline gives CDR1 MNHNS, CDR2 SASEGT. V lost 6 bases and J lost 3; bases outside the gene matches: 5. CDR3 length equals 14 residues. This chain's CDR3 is CASSGTKIYNEQFF. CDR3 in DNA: TGTGCCAGCAGCGGGACTAAAATCTACAATGAGCAGTTCTTC.

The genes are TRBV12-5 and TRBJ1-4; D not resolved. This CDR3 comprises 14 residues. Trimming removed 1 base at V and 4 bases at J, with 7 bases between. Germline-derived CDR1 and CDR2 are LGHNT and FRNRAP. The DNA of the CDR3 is TGTGCTAGTGGTTTGGGGATAAGTAATGAAAAACTGTTTTTT. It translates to CASGLGISNEKLFF.

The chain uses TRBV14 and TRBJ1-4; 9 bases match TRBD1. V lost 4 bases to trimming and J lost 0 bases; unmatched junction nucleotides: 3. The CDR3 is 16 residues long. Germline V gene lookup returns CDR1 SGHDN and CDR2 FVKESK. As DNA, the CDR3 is TGTGCCAGCAGCCGTAGACAGGGGGCAACTAATGAAAAACTGTTTTTT. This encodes CASSRRQGATNEKLFF.

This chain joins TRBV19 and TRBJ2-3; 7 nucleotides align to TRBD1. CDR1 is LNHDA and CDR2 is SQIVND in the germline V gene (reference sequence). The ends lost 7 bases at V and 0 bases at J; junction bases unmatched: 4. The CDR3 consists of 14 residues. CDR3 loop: CASTTTGSTDTQYF. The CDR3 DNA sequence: TGTGCCAGTACCACGACAGGGAGCACAGATACGCAGTATTTT.

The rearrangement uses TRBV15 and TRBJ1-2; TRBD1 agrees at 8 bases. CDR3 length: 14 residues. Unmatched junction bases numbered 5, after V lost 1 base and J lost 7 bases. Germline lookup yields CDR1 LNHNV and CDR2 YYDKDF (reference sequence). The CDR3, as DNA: TGTGCCACCAGCAGAGGACAGGGGACAGGTGGCTACACCTTC. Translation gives CATSRGQGTGGYTF.

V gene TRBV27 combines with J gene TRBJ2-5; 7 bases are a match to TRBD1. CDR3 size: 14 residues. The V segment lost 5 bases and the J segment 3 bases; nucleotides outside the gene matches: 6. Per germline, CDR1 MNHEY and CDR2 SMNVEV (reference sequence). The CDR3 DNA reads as TGTGCCAGCAGTCCGGGGACAGCCAAAGAGACCCAGTACTTC. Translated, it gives CASSPGTAKETQYF.

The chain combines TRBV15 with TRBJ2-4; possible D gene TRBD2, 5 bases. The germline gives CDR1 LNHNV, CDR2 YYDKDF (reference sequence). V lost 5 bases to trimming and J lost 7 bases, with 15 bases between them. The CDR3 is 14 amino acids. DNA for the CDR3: TGTGCCACCAGCTCCCCCCGGCGGGTGAACATTCAGTACTTC. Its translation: CATSSPRRVNIQYF.

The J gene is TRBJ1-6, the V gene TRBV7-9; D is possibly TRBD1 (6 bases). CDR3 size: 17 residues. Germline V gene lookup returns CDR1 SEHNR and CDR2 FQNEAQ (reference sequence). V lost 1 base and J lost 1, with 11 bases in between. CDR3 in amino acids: CASSLGARGSYNSPLHF. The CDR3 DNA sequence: TGTGCCAGCAGCTTAGGGGCCAGGGGATCCTATAATTCACCCCTCCACTTT.

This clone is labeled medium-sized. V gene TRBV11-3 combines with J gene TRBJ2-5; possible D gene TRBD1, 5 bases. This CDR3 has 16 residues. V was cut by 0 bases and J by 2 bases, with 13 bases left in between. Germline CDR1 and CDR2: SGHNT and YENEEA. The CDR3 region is CASSLEGWGRQETQYF. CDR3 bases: TGTGCCAGCAGCTTAGAGGGGTGGGGCAGGCAAGAGACCCAGTACTTC.

CDR3 residues: CASSLAGTGRTDTQYF. The CDR3, as DNA: TGCGCCAGCAGCTTGGCCGGAACGGGGCGCACAGATACGCAGTATTTT. The rearrangement joins TRBV5-1 to TRBJ2-3; D may match TRBD1 or TRBD2 (5 bases each). Germline lookup yields CDR1 SGHRS and CDR2 YFSETQ. This CDR3 contains 16 residues. V gave up 0 bases and J gave up 1 base, with 12 bases separating them.